The entry below gives a single T cell receptor beta chain sequence along with its context. This clone was recorded a few times. Its cognate antigen has yet to be identified. Base qualities are not at hand, and no much larger clone is one base apart. Using the deep immunoSEQ assay, TCR CDR3 regions were amplified from genomic DNA by multiplex PCR. Extracted genomic DNA from each cell subset was spread evenly across all wells of several immunoSEQ 96-well plates, with each plate serving as a replicate. Each replicate PCR for sorted subsets received around 0.2 ug genomic DNA, equal to around 32,000 T cell genomes. Purified libraries were quantified with a Qubit 3.0 fluorometer, sized on a Bioanalyzer 2100, and re-quantified with the KAPA Library Quantification kit. A separate single-read 150-cycle Illumina NextSeq 550 flow cell was used to sequence each immunoSEQ 96-well plate. On the authors' methods: Because only junctional sequences without quality scores were contained in the immunoSEQ output, filtering matching that applied to full-length reads could not be performed. To assign V/J genes and CDR3, sequences were annotated against IMGT germline references using PyIR, a Python wrapper for IgBLAST v1.9. Reads were filtered out if the reads had weak V/J assignments (E-value above 1e-6), no CDR3, stop codons, out-of-frame junctions, or ambiguous translated residues. A V3J clonotype was defined by an identical inferred V gene, J gene, and CDR3 amino acid sequence. To compute the percentage overlap between repertoires, the number of shared unique clonotypes was divided by the size of the smaller repertoire. Richness of each repertoire was evaluated using RTK rarefaction, the Chao1 estimator, and Recon v2.1 estimates of unobserved clonotypes. OLGA was used to compute generation probabilities for all TCRbeta clonotypes that the gDNA method yielded from a few donors. Here the immuneACCESS table is served through TCRdb, limited to in-frame sequences with V and J called. Missing clones are a known gap in these copies; in checked studies unresolved V genes cover under half, and the rest lacks a known reason. V and J calls and clone size are copied from that table; D and trimming were computed from the DNA. The sample includes around 550,000 clones, with about 95% observed a single time. Over 0.095% of the sample is in the top ten clones.

This sample is part of a study of shared clonotypes between healthy human individuals (dated by TCRdb to about 2020). For the wider study: A few men and two women, aged 18 to 49 years, made up the cohort. Each donor's leukapheresis produced roughly between roughly 0.85 and 9.5 billion PBMCs. To estimate repertoire size and how much clonotype sharing occurs between individuals, the study deeply sequenced the blood TCR repertoires of five healthy adults. For each donor, CD4 naive and CD4 memory were each run on three plates, CD8 naive on two plates, and CD8 memory on one plate. Libraries were prepared and TCR repertoires were sequenced by different laboratories using diverse techniques, in order to increase sequencing depth and limit assay-specific biases. Study-wide conclusions, independent of this receptor: Rarefaction of sorted-subset datasets indicated incomplete sequencing despite the large sequencing depth. The small number of donors limited the genetic and exposure-history diversity represented. Compared with non-shared clonotypes, the clonotypes found in all four sorted-subset donors had higher generation probabilities. Only blood was sampled, and tissue TCR repertoires likely differ from those in blood. Pairwise subsampling led to the expectation that sequencing depth would affect the degree of clonotype sharing among donors. Across several donors, roughly 5.1% of naive CD4, 3.5% of naive CD8, around 2.1% of memory CD4, and roughly 0.4% of memory CD8 clonotypes were shared. Larger estimated clonotype richness was generally found for naive subsets than for memory subsets.

Spanning cysteine to phenylalanine, the CDR3 consists of 14 amino acids. This entry keeps only the CDR3 DNA: 42 bases, framed from base 1. V is pared back by 0 bases and J by 1 base, with 7 bases lying between the germline termini. CDR1 SGDLS and CDR2 YYNGEE are derived from the germline V gene. CD8 naive samples were obtained by positive selection for CCR7 among CD45RO-negative cells, yielding a CD45RA+CCR7+ population from which TemRA cells were excluded. Donors were healthy HIV-negative adults with no recently reported acute infections or vaccinations. Every donor was a Caucasian adult living in Nashville, Tennessee, USA. After blood collection by leukapheresis, PBMCs were isolated using Ficoll-Histopaque density gradient centrifugation and then cryopreserved in the vapor phase of liquid nitrogen. Analytical flow cytometry was used to check the purity and quantity of every magnetically sorted T cell population. Each sorted fraction had its genomic DNA isolated and then quantified by UV absorbance on a Nanodrop 2000c.

The receptor's source is a woman in her 30s in good health. This sequence uses TRBV9 and TRBJ1-1, with the identity of the D gene unclear. Specimen: naive CD8+ T cells sorted from blood. The label giving this sample's cell subset or site can be read as: CD45RA+CCR7+. The CDR3 is CASSVERANTEAFF. The DNA sequence is TGTGCCAGCAGCGTAGAACGTGCGAACACTGAAGCTTTCTTT.